This entry concerns a single T cell receptor beta chain. The antigen is unknown. Assay: immunoSEQ multiplex PCR; the TCRdb copy retains only in-frame clones and omits some. The data show about 56,000 clones, with approximately 83% seen just once and around 14% held by the top ten. Described time point: pretreatment peripheral blood. These data originate in a study of PD-L1 blockade in urothelial cancer. Overall study: Previous chemotherapy exposure amounted to 0 to 3 regimens for patients. Blood analysis took place 3 weeks (second dose) and 6 weeks after treatment start. T cells were recovered from blood samples at a median of roughly 130,000. Study-wide points: Tumor-associated clones in the blood of durable-benefit patients grew more at 3 weeks.

This CDR3 region has 15 residues. Trimming took 2 bases from V and 7 from J, leaving 17 bases between them. CDR1 and CDR2 (germline): MNHEY, SVGAGI. The sequence was collected from a man between 70 and 80 years old with urothelial cancer. Sample: PBMCs, taken around atezolizumab (anti-PD-L1) treatment. The V gene is TRBV6-5, the J gene TRBJ1-1; TRBD1 is a possible D gene (6 bases). For the CDR3, the DNA is TGTGCCAGCAGTTACCGACTGGGGGCGGGCGTTGAAGCTTTCTTT. It encodes CASSYRLGAGVEAFF.